A single sample gave rise to the 3 T cell receptor beta chains below, sequenced in a study of radiotherapy plus CTLA-4 blockade in lung cancer (dated by TCRdb to the late 2010s). Library construction relied on the immunoSEQ multiplex PCR assay. Imported from immuneACCESS, the table was reduced by TCRdb to in-frame sequences with V and J called. These copies leave out some clones; in studies compared against another copy, an unresolved V gene accounts for under half, and the cause of the remainder is not known. Counted in this sample were 50,000 to 65,000 clones; under 80% of them appeared once. The ten largest clones represent roughly 15% of the sample. The sample was peripheral blood, taken from a patient treated with radiotherapy plus ipilimumab. These TCRs come from a human donor with non-small cell lung cancer who had a complete response to radiotherapy plus ipilimumab.

The chain combines TRBV5-1 with TRBJ2-2; TRBD1 matches at 9 bases. CDR3 length: 15 residues. CDR1 is SGHRS and CDR2 is YFSETQ in the germline V gene. V was pared by 5 bases and J by 4 bases, with 6 bases of the junction left unmatched. This chain's CDR3 is CASRTGTGSTGELFF. In DNA form, the CDR3 reads TGCGCCAGCAGAACCGGGACAGGGAGCACCGGGGAGCTGTTTTTT.

This chain connects TRBV29-1 to TRBJ2-6; D is perhaps TRBD1 (5 bases). Trimming took off 6 bases at V and 0 bases at J, with 12 bases between the two ends. The CDR3 spans 15 residues. Germline V gene data show CDR1 as SQVTM and CDR2 as ANQGSEA. In DNA, the CDR3 is TGCAGCGTCCAGGGATTCTCCTCTGGGGCCAACGTCCTGACTTTC. Translated, it gives CSVQGFSSGANVLTF.

The rearrangement joins TRBV6-5 to TRBJ1-1, with D possibly matching TRBD1 (6 bases). Germline loops: CDR1 MNHEY, CDR2 SVGAGI. Trimming took off 6 bases at V and 8 bases at J, with 13 bases between the two ends. This CDR3 contains 12 residues. Here the CDR3 reads CASSRQGIEAFF. CDR3 nucleotides: TGTGCCAGCAGCCGCCAGGGGATAGAAGCTTTCTTT.